The 29 T cell receptor beta chains below come from one sample, sequenced in a study of cytomegalovirus exposure and HLA in healthy donors. PCR primers comprised 60 Vbeta and 13 Jbeta primers. Some clones are missing from TCRdb's copy, which holds only in-frame ones; the method was immunoSEQ multiplex PCR. The sample includes about 110,000 clones, 74% of them seen just once. What was sequenced was PBMCs. These receptors were collected from a man aged 50 to 60 in good health and CMV-seropositive.

The V call is TRBV6-1, the J call TRBJ2-7, with 9 bases identical to TRBD1. The V segment lost 4 bases and the J segment 5 bases; nucleotides outside the gene matches: 3. The CDR3 is 13 amino acids. The germline CDR1 and CDR2 sequences are MNHNS and SASEGT. CDR3 in amino acids: CASSGQGVDEQYF. The CDR3 bases are TGTGCCAGCAGTGGACAGGGGGTTGACGAGCAGTACTTC.

This CDR3 reads CASRGPGYEKLFF. The CDR3 DNA is TGTGCCAGCAGGGGTCCAGGGTATGAAAAACTGTTTTTT. The chain uses TRBV6-5 and TRBJ1-4; the D gene is possibly TRBD1 (5 bases). Trimming left V 6 bases short and J 6 bases short, with 11 bases between. The CDR3 has 13 residues. Germline V gene sequence: CDR1 MNHEY, CDR2 SVGAGI.

V usage is TRBV6-1 and J usage is TRBJ2-7; 10 nucleotides align to TRBD2. After removal of 4 bases from V and 1 base from J, the junction contained 13 bases not matched to a gene. Per the germline V gene, CDR1 is MNHNS and CDR2 is SASEGT. CDR3 length: 18 residues. CDR3 residues: CASSGRWGPSGSSYEQYF. CDR3 coding DNA: TGTGCCAGCAGTGGGAGGTGGGGGCCTAGCGGGAGTTCCTACGAGCAGTACTTC.

This chain uses TRBV7-2 with TRBJ2-3; 8 bases map to TRBD2. CDR3 size: 15 residues. Per germline, CDR1 SGHTA and CDR2 FQGNSA. Germline trimming cut 7 bases from V and 6 bases from J; bases unmatched to any gene: 12. In DNA, the CDR3 is TGTGCCAGCAACAAACTAGCGGTTGTGGGGGATACGCAGTATTTT. Translated: CASNKLAVVGDTQYF.

V is TRBV7-9 and J is TRBJ2-5; the match to TRBD2 covers 7 bases. Per the germline V gene, CDR1 is SEHNR and CDR2 is FQNEAQ (reference sequence). Trimming at V came to 7 bases and at J to 3 bases, leaving 17 bases not matched to a gene. This CDR3 region has 17 residues. The CDR3 sequence: CASTFLGGSDGEETQYF. DNA of the CDR3: TGTGCCAGCACCTTTCTTGGCGGGAGTGATGGGGAAGAGACCCAGTACTTC.

A single count supports this clone. The chain uses TRBV6-1 and TRBJ1-2; D not resolved. CDR1 is MNHNS and CDR2 is SASEGT in the germline V gene. This CDR3 is 13 amino acids long. V lost 5 bases, J lost 4 bases, and 11 bases lay in between. Here the CDR3 DNA reads TGTGCCAGCAGTCAAGGAGGTGGCTATGGCTACACCTTC. It is translated as CASSQGGGYGYTF.

The count of this clone is one. The chain combines TRBV19 with TRBJ1-1; 7 bases are shared with TRBD1. V shed 5 bases, J shed 1 base, and the junction held 4 bases outside the gene matches. The CDR3 has 14 amino acids. The V gene's germline CDR1 is LNHDA and CDR2 SQIVND (reference sequence). The CDR3 coding sequence is TGTGCCAGTAGTGGACGGACAGGGAACACTGAAGCTTTCTTT. Translation: CASSGRTGNTEAFF.

This clone was seen only once. The V gene is TRBV5-1, the J gene TRBJ2-3, with TRBD2 identical over 10 bases. The CDR3 spans 18 residues. Germline V gene sequence: CDR1 SGHRS, CDR2 YFSETQ. V gave up 0 bases and J gave up 0 bases; unmatched junction bases: 7. The CDR3 nucleotides are TGCGCCAGCAGCTTGGGACCCAGCGGGGGGGTGAGCACAGATACGCAGTATTTT. Translating it yields CASSLGPSGGVSTDTQYF.

This clone turned up a few times. This chain connects TRBV2 to TRBJ1-4; 8 bases are shared with TRBD1. Per germline, CDR1 SNHLY and CDR2 FYNNEI. There are 16 residues in the CDR3. V lost 6 bases and J lost 8; bases outside the gene matches: 14. The CDR3 bases are TGTGCCAGCAGGAGCGCCAGACAGGGGCCTTGGGAAAAACTGTTTTTT. This codes for CASRSARQGPWEKLFF.

The chain has TRBV6-5 and TRBJ1-4; 10 bases line up with TRBD1. This CDR3 has 16 amino acids. Germline V gene lookup returns CDR1 MNHEY and CDR2 SVGAGI. V gave up 0 bases and J gave up 6 bases; unmatched junction bases: 4. The CDR3 is CASSYSVGTGDEKLFF. In DNA form, the CDR3 reads TGTGCCAGCAGTTACTCGGTCGGGACAGGGGATGAAAAACTGTTTTTT.

The chain recombines TRBV5-1 with TRBJ2-2; TRBD1 might be the D (6 bases). This CDR3 is built from 14 residues. Germline values: CDR1 SGHRS, CDR2 YFSETQ. Deletions cut 4 bases from V and 1 base from J, with 8 bases between. The CDR3 protein is CASSRGQNTGELFF. CDR3 bases: TGCGCCAGCAGCCGGGGACAGAACACCGGGGAGCTGTTTTTT.

The chain is built from TRBV11-2 and TRBJ1-1; D not resolved. Trimming cost V 6 bases and J 0 bases, with 8 bases left between them. Germline V CDR1 and CDR2: SGHAT, FQNNGV. CDR3 size: 13 residues. DNA for the CDR3: TGTGCCAGCAGGAAAGAGCTGAACACTGAAGCTTTCTTT. Translating it yields CASRKELNTEAFF.

This clone was found a few times. The rearrangement links TRBV11-1 to TRBJ2-5; D not resolved. The CDR3 has 11 amino acids. Germline assignment: CDR1 SGHAT and CDR2 FQDESV (reference sequence). Trimming stripped 6 bases from V and 5 bases from J, with 7 bases between. The chain's CDR3 is CASSGGETQYF. CDR3 nucleotides: TGTGCCAGCAGTGGTGGCGAGACCCAGTACTTC.

The rearrangement links TRBV30 to TRBJ1-5, with no clear D. Per germline, CDR1 GTSNPN and CDR2 SVGIG (reference sequence). CDR3 length: 12 residues. V was cut by 3 bases and J by 5 bases, with 8 bases left in between. The CDR3 DNA reads as TGTGCCTGGAGGGGTGAGGATCAGCCCCAGCATTTT. Translated, it gives CAWRGEDQPQHF. Looking up the rest from reference TRBV30 and TRBJ1-5 gives the full variable domain: SQTIHQWPATLVQPVGSPLSLECTVEGTSNPNLYWYRQAAGRGLQLLFYSVGIGQISSEVPQNLSASRPQDRQFILSSKKLLLSDSGFYLCAWRGEDQPQHFGDGTRLSIL.

The chain uses TRBV2 and TRBJ2-3; a weak D match, TRBD2 (6 bases). V lost 4 bases, J lost 3 bases, and 11 bases lay in between. CDR1 and CDR2 (germline): SNHLY, FYNNEI. The CDR3 runs to 14 residues. The CDR3, as DNA: TGTGCCAGCAGTGGACTAGGAAAGACAGATACGCAGTATTTT. Translation gives CASSGLGKTDTQYF. The full variable domain, with the rest looked up from reference TRBV2 and TRBJ2-3, is EPEVTQTPSHQVTQMGQEVILRCVPISNHLYFYWYRQILGQKVEFLVSFYNNEISEKSEIFDDQFSVERPDGSNFTLKIRSTKLEDSAMYFCASSGLGKTDTQYFGPGTRLTVL.

CDR3 coding DNA: TGCGCCAGCAGCTTGGATCTAGCGTCGGCCGGGGAGCTGTTTTTT. Translated, it gives CASSLDLASAGELFF. V and J are TRBV5-1 and TRBJ2-2; tentative D call: TRBD2 (6 bases). The CDR3 covers 15 residues. Trimming removed 0 bases from V and 6 bases from J, with 12 bases in between. The V gene's germline CDR1 is SGHRS and CDR2 YFSETQ.

In this sample, this clone turned up a few times. The chain is built from TRBV19 and TRBJ1-1; the D gene is possibly TRBD1 (5 bases). With 0 bases removed from V and 5 bases from J, the gap between germline ends came to 10 bases. The length of the CDR3 is 14 residues. Germline-derived CDR1 and CDR2 are LNHDA and SQIVND (reference sequence). In DNA form, the CDR3 reads TGTGCCAGTAGTATAGATCAGGGATGGACTGAAGCTTTCTTT. Translation gives CASSIDQGWTEAFF.

This clone was observed a handful of times. The rearrangement links TRBV2 to TRBJ1-2, with D tentatively TRBD1 (5 bases). There are 12 residues in the CDR3. V gave up 7 bases and J gave up 6 bases, with 12 bases separating them. Germline CDR1 and CDR2: SNHLY and FYNNEI. In DNA, the CDR3 is TGTGCCAGCAACAGGTGGTCCGATGGCTACACCTTC. This encodes CASNRWSDGYTF.

The chain carries TRBV5-1 and TRBJ1-1, with 7 bases identical to TRBD1. Germline CDR1 and CDR2: SGHRS and YFSETQ. This CDR3 region has 16 residues. Losses at the gene ends were 5 bases for V and 0 bases for J; bases not matched to a gene: 10. This CDR3 is CASSLISGTVNTEAFF. The CDR3 DNA reads as TGCGCCAGCAGTCTGATCTCGGGGACAGTGAACACTGAAGCTTTCTTT.

The chain employs TRBV10-3 and TRBJ2-2, with 8 bases aligning to TRBD1. Trimming removed 6 bases from V and 4 bases from J; junction bases left unmatched: 4. The germline V gene encodes CDR1 ENHRY and CDR2 SYGVKD. The CDR3 sequence is 14 residues long. The CDR3 DNA reads TGTGCCATCAGGGACAGGGCCGGCACCGGGGAGCTGTTTTTT. This translates into CAIRDRAGTGELFF.

The chain couples TRBV29-1 to TRBJ2-3; a weak D match, TRBD1 (6 bases). CDR3 size: 14 residues. Per germline, CDR1 SQVTM and CDR2 ANQGSEA. Trimming removed 4 bases at V and 2 bases at J, with 13 bases between. The CDR3 DNA sequence: TGCAGCGTTGCGACAGGTAGTAACACAGATACGCAGTATTTT. Amino acids: CSVATGSNTDTQYF.

This chain joins TRBV6-6 and TRBJ1-5; TRBD1 is a possible D gene (6 bases). Germline CDR1 MNHNY, CDR2 SVGAGI (reference sequence). V was pared by 5 bases and J by 0 bases, with 14 bases between. This CDR3 spans 16 amino acids. The DNA for the CDR3 is TGTGCCAGCAGTAACGCATGGACAGATAGCAATCAGCCCCAGCATTTT. Amino acid sequence: CASSNAWTDSNQPQHF.

This clone was observed a single time. The chain employs TRBV30 and TRBJ1-2, with TRBD1 matching 7 bases. V shed 8 bases, J shed 5 bases, and the junction held 11 bases outside the gene matches. The CDR3 spans 13 residues. Germline V lookup: CDR1 GTSNPN, CDR2 SVGIG (reference sequence). CDR3 sequence: CATGSAGGYGYTF. The CDR3 DNA reads as TGTGCCACAGGATCGGCAGGGGGGTATGGCTACACCTTC.

The chain is built from TRBV11-2 and TRBJ2-3, with 7 bases identical to TRBD1. The CDR3 runs to 13 residues. The germline V gene has CDR1 SGHAT and CDR2 FQNNGV. The V segment lost 4 bases and the J segment 9 bases; nucleotides outside the gene matches: 7. The CDR3 reads CASSSTGSGTQYF. DNA of the CDR3: TGTGCCAGCAGCTCGACAGGGTCTGGCACGCAGTATTTT.

Only a few counts were recorded for this clone. The CDR3 loop is CASSVGRRRTDTQYF. The CDR3 region has the DNA TGTGCCAGCAGCGTAGGTCGCAGGCGCACAGATACGCAGTATTTT. The chain uses TRBV9 and TRBJ2-3; no reliable D call. Germline V gene lookup returns CDR1 SGDLS and CDR2 YYNGEE. The CDR3 is 15 residues long. Trimming shortened V by 0 bases and J by 1 base, and 9 bases separated the two germline ends.

The J gene is TRBJ2-2, the V gene TRBV5-1; a possible D gene is TRBD1 (6 bases). The germline V gene encodes CDR1 SGHRS and CDR2 YFSETQ. The CDR3 sequence is 14 residues long. V was clipped by 6 bases and J by 3 bases, with 12 bases between them. The CDR3 nucleotides are TGCGCCAGCACGGGGACACCTCACACCGGGGAGCTGTTTTTT. Translation: CASTGTPHTGELFF.

This clone was recorded a few times. The gene calls are TRBV5-1 and TRBJ2-2, with a weak D call TRBD1 (5 bases). The V and J ends lost 4 bases and 5 bases respectively, with 9 bases between them. Germline-derived CDR1 and CDR2 are SGHRS and YFSETQ. The CDR3 is 13 residues long. The CDR3 is CASSLRQTGELFF. CDR3 sequence (DNA): TGCGCCAGCAGCCTACGACAGACCGGGGAGCTGTTTTTT.

This clone has a single count. CDR3 sequence: CASSYGQGMSQPQHF. CDR3 in DNA: TGTGCCAGCAGCTACGGACAGGGTATGTCTCAGCCCCAGCATTTT. The V call is TRBV5-6, the J call TRBJ1-5, with 8 bases matching TRBD1. Trimming cost V 3 bases and J 6 bases; bases outside gene matches: 8. From germline, CDR1 is SGHDT and CDR2 YYEEEE. This CDR3 comprises 15 residues.

This chain joins TRBV4-3 and TRBJ2-7, with a tentative D call TRBD1 (6 bases). Germline CDR1 is LGHNA and CDR2 is YSLEER. The V end was cut by 4 bases, the J end by 6 bases, with 16 bases between. The CDR3 totals 14 residues. In DNA form, the CDR3 reads TGCGCCAGCAGCCTAAGGAACAGGGCAGGCGAGCAGTACTTC. As protein: CASSLRNRAGEQYF.